The source of this TCR beta chain is a study of CD8 T cells in ankylosing spondylitis. The CDR3 sequence is 16 residues long. The germline V gene encodes CDR1 LGHDT and CDR2 YNNKEL (reference sequence). V was pared by 4 bases and J by 7 bases, with 5 bases of the junction left unmatched. This clonotype was picked up many times. As yet, its antigen is unknown. Study outcomes and limitations: It appeared that ankylosing spondylitis blood was characterized by a TCR beta motif of several highly homologous variants. It was reported that disease-linked clones were significantly enriched in matched ankylosing spondylitis synovial fluid. Earlier studies detected some motif variants in reactive arthritis synovial fluid and blood.

A quantitative 5'-RACE method, one with molecular barcodes, was used to make TCR beta libraries. TCRdb re-called the 5' RACE reads with MiXCR, one entry per CDR3 protein. Of about 220,000 distinct CDR3 sequences in the sample, approximately 7.3% were seen once. Sequences were obtained from blood, either unsorted or a sorted T cell fraction (not recorded which). V and J are TRBV3-1 and TRBJ2-1, with 15 bases that match TRBD2. The source is a male donor with ankylosing spondylitis. The chain's CDR3 is CASSPGLAGGTNEQFF. The CDR3 DNA follows: TGTGCCAGCAGCCCGGGACTAGCGGGAGGAACTAATGAGCAGTTCTTC.